The clone carrying this T cell receptor (beta chain) was detected only once. The antigen remains unidentified. The data stem from a study of T-cell memory formation after mild COVID-19. Study information: Largely donor-specific TCR clusters were found.

Overall study findings and caveats: Pre-infection memory harbored some responding clones, suggesting cross-reactive memory joined. Contracting clones from day 15 to 85 had balanced CD4/CD8; later expanders favoured CD4+.

V lost 8 bases to trimming and J lost 8 bases; unmatched junction nucleotides: 8. The CDR3 has 13 residues. Germline CDR1 and CDR2: SGHTA and FQGNSA. UMIs and sample barcodes were carried by the TCR alpha and TCR beta cDNA libraries that 5'RACE produced using constant-segment primers. One entry per CDR3 protein, called by TCRdb with MiXCR from the 5' RACE reads. The top ten hold 8.8% of the sample, which has a few hundred thousand distinct CDR3 sequences, 20% to 30% seen once. The receptor comes from an adult woman who had mild COVID-19 (a few samples of this study predate the infection). Cell type and time point are not known. Sequencing was done on a sample of PBMCs or a T cell subset sorted from them (not recorded which). V and J are TRBV7-2 and TRBJ1-4; 7 bases align to TRBD1. CDR3 in amino acids: CASRDRVEEKLFF. In DNA, the CDR3 is TGTGCCAGCCGAGACAGGGTGGAAGAAAAACTGTTTTTT. Looking up the rest from reference TRBV7-2 and TRBJ1-4 gives the full variable domain: GAGVSQSPSNKVTEKGKDVELRCDPISGHTALYWYRQSLGQGLEFLIYFQGNSAPDKSGLPSDRFSAERTGGSVSTLTIQRTQQEDSAVYLCASRDRVEEKLFFGSGTQLSVL.